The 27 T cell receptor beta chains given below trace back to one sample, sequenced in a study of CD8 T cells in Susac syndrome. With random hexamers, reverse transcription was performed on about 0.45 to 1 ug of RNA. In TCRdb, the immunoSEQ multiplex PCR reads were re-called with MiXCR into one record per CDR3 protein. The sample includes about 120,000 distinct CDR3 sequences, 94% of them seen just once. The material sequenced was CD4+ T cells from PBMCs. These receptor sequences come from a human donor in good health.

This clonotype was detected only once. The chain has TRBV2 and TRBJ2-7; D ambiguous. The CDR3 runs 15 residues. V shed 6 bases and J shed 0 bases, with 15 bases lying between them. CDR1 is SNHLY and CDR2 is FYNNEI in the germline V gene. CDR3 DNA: TGTGCCAGCAGGAATGGGCGGTTCTACTCCTACGAGCAGTACTTC. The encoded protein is CASRNGRFYSYEQYF. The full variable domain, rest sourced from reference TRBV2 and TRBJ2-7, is EPEVTQTPSHQVTQMGQEVILRCVPISNHLYFYWYRQILGQKVEFLVSFYNNEISEKSEIFDDQFSVERPDGSNFTLKIRSTKLEDSAMYFCASRNGRFYSYEQYFGPGTRLTVT.

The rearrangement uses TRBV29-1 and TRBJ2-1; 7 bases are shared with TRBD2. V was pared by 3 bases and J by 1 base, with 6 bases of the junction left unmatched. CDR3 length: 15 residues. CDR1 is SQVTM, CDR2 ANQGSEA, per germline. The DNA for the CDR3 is TGCAGCGTTGAGGGCGCGGGGGTATCCTACAATGAGCAGTTCTTC. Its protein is CSVEGAGVSYNEQFF.

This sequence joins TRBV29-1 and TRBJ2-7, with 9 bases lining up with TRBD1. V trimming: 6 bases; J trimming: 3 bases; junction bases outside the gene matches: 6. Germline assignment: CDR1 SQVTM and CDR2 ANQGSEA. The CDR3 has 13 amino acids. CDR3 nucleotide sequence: TGCAGCGTCGCGGGACAGGGACACTACGAGCAGTACTTC. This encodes CSVAGQGHYEQYF.

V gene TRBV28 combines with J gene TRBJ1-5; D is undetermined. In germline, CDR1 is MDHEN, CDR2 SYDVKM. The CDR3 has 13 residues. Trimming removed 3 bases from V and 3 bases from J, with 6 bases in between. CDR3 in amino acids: CASSFTNNQPQHF. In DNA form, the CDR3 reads TGTGCCAGCAGTTTCACAAACAATCAGCCCCAGCATTTT.

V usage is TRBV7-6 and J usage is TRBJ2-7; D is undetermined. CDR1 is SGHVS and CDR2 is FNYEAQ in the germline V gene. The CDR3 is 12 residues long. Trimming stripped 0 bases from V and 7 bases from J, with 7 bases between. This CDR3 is CASSLANGEQYF. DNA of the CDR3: TGTGCCAGCAGCTTAGCGAATGGGGAGCAGTACTTC.

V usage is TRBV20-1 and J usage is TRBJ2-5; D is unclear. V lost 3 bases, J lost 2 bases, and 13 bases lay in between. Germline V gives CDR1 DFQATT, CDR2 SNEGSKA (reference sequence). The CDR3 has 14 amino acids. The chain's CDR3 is CSARLAVLQETQYF. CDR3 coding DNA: TGCAGTGCTAGGTTGGCTGTTTTACAAGAGACCCAGTACTTC.

As DNA, the CDR3 is TGTGCCAGCTTTAACAATTATAACACCGGGGAGCTGTTTTTT. It translates to CASFNNYNTGELFF. The chain carries TRBV27 and TRBJ2-2; D is uncertain. Per the germline V gene, CDR1 is MNHEY and CDR2 is SMNVEV (reference sequence). Trimming left V 8 bases short and J 2 bases short, with 12 bases between. The CDR3 contains 14 residues.

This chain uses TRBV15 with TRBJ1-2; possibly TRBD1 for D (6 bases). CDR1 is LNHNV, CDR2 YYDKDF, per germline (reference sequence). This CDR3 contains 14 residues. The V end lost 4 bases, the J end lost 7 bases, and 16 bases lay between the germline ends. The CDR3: CATSTTGHRFGYTF. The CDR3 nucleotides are TGTGCCACCAGCACTACGGGACATCGTTTTGGCTACACCTTC.

In DNA, the CDR3 is TGTGCCAGCAGCTCGGACAGGGAGGTCTACGAGCAGTACTTC. It translates to CASSSDREVYEQYF. The rearrangement links TRBV7-9 to TRBJ2-7, with 8 bases that match TRBD1. Germline CDR1 reads SEHNR; CDR2 reads FQNEAQ (reference sequence). There are 14 residues in the CDR3. V was clipped by 4 bases and J by 3 bases; unmatched bases: 5.

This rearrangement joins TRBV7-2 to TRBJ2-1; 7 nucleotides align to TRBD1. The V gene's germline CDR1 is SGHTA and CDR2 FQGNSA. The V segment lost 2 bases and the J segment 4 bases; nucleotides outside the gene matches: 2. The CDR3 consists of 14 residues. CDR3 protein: CASSLKTGYNEQFF. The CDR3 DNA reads TGTGCCAGCAGCTTAAAGACAGGGTACAATGAGCAGTTCTTC.

CDR3 sequence: CASSKQTVTYEQYF. The CDR3 DNA is TGTGCCAGCAGCAAGCAAACAGTGACCTACGAGCAGTACTTC. The chain carries TRBV7-2 and TRBJ2-7; unclear D gene. Germline values: CDR1 SGHTA, CDR2 FQGNSA. This CDR3 contains 14 residues. Trimming removed 5 bases at V and 2 bases at J, with 13 bases between.

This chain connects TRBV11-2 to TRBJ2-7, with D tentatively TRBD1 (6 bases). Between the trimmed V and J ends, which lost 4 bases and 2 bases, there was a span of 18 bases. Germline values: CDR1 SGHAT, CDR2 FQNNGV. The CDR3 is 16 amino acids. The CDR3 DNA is TGTGCCAGCAGCTACATCACCGGGACACCAACCTACGAGCAGTACTTC. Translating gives CASSYITGTPTYEQYF.

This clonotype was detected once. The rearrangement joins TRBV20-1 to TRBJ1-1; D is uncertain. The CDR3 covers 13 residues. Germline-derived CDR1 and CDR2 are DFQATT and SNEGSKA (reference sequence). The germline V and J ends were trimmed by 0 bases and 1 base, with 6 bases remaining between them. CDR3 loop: CSAREWPNTEAFF. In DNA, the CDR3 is TGCAGTGCTAGAGAATGGCCGAACACTGAAGCTTTCTTT.

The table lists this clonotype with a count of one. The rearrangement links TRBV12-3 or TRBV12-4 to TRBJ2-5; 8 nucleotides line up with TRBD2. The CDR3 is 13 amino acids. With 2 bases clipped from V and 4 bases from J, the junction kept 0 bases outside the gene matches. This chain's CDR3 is CASSLSGRETQYF. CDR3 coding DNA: TGTGCCAGCAGTTTAAGCGGGAGAGAGACCCAGTACTTC.

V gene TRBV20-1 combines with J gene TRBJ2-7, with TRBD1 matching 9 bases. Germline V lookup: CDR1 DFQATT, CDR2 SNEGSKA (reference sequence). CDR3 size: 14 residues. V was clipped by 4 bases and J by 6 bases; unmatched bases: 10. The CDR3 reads CSAKIDRGIGEQYF. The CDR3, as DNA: TGCAGTGCTAAAATTGACAGGGGGATTGGCGAGCAGTACTTC.

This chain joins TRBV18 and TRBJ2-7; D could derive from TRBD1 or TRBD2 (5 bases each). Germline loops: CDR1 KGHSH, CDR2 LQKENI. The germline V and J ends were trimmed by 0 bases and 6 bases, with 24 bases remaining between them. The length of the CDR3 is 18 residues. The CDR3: CASSPPTKILPRGGEQYF. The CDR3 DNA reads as TGTGCCAGCTCACCACCGACGAAAATCTTACCCCGGGGCGGCGAGCAGTACTTC.

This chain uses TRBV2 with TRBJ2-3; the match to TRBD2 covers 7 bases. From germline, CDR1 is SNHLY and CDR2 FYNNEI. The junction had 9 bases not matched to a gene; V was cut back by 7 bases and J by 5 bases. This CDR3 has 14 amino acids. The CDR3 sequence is CASKGRLAIDTQYF. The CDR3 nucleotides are TGTGCCAGCAAGGGCCGACTAGCTATAGATACGCAGTATTTT.

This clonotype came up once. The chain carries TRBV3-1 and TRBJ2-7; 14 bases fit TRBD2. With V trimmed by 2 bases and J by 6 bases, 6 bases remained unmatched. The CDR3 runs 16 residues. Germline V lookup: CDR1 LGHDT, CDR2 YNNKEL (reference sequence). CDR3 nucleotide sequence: TGTGCCAGCAGCCAATGGGGACTAGCGGGAGATGGCGAGCAGTACTTC. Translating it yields CASSQWGLAGDGEQYF.

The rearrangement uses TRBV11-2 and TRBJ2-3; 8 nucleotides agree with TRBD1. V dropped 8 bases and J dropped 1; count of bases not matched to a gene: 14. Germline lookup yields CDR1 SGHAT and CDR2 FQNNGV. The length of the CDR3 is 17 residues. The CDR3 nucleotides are TGTGCCAGCGCCTCGATAAAGACAGGGGTCGGCACAGATACGCAGTATTTT. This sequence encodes CASASIKTGVGTDTQYF.

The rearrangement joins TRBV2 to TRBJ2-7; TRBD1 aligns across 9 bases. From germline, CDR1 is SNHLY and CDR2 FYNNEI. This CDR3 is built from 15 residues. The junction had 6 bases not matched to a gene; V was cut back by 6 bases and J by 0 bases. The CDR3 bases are TGTGCCAGCAGCCCCGACAGGGGGAACTCCTACGAGCAGTACTTC. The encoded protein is CASSPDRGNSYEQYF.

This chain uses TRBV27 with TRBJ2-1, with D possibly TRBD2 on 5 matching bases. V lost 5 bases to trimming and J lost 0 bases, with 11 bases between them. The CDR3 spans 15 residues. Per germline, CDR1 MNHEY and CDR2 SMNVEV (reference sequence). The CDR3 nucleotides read TGTGCCAGCAGTCCCCGGACTGGCTCCTACAATGAGCAGTTCTTC. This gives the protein CASSPRTGSYNEQFF.

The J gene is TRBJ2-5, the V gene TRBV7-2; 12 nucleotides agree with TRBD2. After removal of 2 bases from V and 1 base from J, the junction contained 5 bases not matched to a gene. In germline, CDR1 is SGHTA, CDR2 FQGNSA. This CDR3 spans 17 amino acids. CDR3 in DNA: TGTGCCAGCAGCTTACTATGGACTAGCGGGATCCAAGAGACCCAGTACTTC. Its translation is CASSLLWTSGIQETQYF.

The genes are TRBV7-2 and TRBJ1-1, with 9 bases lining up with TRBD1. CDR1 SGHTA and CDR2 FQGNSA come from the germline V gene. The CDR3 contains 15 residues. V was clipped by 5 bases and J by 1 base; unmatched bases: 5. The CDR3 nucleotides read TGTGCCAGCAGCAAACAGGGGGCGGCGAACACTGAAGCTTTCTTT. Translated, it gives CASSKQGAANTEAFF.

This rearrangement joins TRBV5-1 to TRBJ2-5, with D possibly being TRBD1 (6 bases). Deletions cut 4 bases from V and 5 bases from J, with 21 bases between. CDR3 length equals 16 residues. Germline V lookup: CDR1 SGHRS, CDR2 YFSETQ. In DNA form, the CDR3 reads TGCGCCAGCAGCCCCGAAGGGACACCCGTGGAGGAGACCCAGTACTTC. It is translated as CASSPEGTPVEETQYF.

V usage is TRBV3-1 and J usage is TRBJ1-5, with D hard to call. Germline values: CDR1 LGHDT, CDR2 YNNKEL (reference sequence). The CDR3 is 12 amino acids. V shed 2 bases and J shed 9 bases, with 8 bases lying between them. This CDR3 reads CASSQSDRPQHF. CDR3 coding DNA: TGTGCCAGCAGCCAATCTGATCGGCCCCAGCATTTT.

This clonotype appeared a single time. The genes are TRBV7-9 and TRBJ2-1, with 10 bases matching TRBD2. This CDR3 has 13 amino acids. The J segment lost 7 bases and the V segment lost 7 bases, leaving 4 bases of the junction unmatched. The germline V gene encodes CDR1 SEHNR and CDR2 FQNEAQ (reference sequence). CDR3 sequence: CASTTSGWNEQFF. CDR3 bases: TGTGCCAGCACGACTAGCGGGTGGAATGAGCAGTTCTTC.

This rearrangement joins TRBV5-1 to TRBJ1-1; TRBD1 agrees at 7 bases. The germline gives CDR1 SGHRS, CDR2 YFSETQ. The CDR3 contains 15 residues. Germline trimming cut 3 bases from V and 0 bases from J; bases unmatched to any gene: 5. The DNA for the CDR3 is TGCGCCAGCAGCTCGGACAGGACGATGAACACTGAAGCTTTCTTT. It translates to CASSSDRTMNTEAFF.